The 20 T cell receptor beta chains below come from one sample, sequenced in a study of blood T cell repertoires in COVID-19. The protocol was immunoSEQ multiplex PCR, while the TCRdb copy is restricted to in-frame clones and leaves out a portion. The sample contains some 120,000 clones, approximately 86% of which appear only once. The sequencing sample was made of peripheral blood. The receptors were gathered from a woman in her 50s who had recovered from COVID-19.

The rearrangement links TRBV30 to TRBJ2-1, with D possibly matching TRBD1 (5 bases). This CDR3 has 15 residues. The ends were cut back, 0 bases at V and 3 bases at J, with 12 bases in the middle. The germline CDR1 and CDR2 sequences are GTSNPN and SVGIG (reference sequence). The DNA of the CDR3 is TGTGCCTGGAGTGTAGACAGACAATACTACAATGAGCAGTTCTTC. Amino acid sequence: CAWSVDRQYYNEQFF. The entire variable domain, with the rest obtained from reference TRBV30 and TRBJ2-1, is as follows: SQTIHQWPATLVQPVGSPLSLECTVEGTSNPNLYWYRQAAGRGLQLLFYSVGIGQISSEVPQNLSASRPQDRQFILSSKKLLLSDSGFYLCAWSVDRQYYNEQFFGPGTRLTVL.

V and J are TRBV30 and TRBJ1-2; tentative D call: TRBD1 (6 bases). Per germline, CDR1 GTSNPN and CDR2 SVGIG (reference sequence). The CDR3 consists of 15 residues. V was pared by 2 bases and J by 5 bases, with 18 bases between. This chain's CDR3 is CAWSRIPIDRYGYTF. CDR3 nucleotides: TGTGCCTGGAGTCGAATTCCGATCGACAGGTATGGCTACACCTTC. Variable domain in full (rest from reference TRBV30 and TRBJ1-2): SQTIHQWPATLVQPVGSPLSLECTVEGTSNPNLYWYRQAAGRGLQLLFYSVGIGQISSEVPQNLSASRPQDRQFILSSKKLLLSDSGFYLCAWSRIPIDRYGYTFGSGTRLTVV.

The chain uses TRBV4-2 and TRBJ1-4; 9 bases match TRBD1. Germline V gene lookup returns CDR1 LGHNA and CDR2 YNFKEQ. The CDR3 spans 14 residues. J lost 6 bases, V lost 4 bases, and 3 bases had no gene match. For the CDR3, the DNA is TGTGCCAGCAGCCGGGACAGGGTGGATGAAAAACTGTTTTTT. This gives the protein CASSRDRVDEKLFF.

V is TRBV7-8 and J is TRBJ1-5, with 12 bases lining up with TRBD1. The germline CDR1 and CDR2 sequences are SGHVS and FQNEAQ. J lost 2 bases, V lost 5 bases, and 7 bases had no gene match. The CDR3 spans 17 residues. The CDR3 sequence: CASSQGQGALGNQPQHF. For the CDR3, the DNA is TGTGCCAGCAGCCAGGGACAGGGGGCGTTGGGCAATCAGCCCCAGCATTTT.

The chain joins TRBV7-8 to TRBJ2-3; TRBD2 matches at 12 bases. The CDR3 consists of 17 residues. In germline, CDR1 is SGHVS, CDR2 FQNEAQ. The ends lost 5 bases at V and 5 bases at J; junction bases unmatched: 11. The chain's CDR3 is CASSPQQTSGRRDTQYF. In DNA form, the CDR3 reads TGTGCCAGCAGCCCACAACAGACTAGCGGGAGAAGAGATACGCAGTATTTT.

The CDR3 loop is CASSIDIQNPEPQHF. CDR3 DNA: TGTGCCAGTAGTATAGATATACAGAATCCGGAGCCCCAGCATTTT. The chain uses TRBV19 and TRBJ1-5; D unresolved. Germline CDR1 and CDR2: LNHDA and SQIVND (reference sequence). The CDR3 length is 15 residues. Trimming stripped 0 bases from V and 8 bases from J, with 14 bases between.

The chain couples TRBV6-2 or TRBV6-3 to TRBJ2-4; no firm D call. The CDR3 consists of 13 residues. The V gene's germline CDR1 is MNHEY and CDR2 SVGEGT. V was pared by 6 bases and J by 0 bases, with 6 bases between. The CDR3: CASSNLAKNIQYF. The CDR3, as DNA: TGTGCCAGCAGCAATCTAGCCAAAAACATTCAGTACTTC.

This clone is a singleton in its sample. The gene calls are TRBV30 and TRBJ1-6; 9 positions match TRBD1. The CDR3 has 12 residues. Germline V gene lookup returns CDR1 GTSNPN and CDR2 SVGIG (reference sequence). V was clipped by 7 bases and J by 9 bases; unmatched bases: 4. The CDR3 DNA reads TGTGCCTCGACAGGGGGGGCTTCACCCCTCCACTTT. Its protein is CASTGGASPLHF.

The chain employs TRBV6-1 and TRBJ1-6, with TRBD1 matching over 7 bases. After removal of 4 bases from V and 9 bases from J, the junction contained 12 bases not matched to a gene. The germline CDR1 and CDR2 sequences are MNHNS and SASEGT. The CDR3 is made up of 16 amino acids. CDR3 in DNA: TGTGCCAGCAGTGGAGAGGGACAGTTATTAGGTTCACCCCTCCACTTT. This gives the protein CASSGEGQLLGSPLHF.

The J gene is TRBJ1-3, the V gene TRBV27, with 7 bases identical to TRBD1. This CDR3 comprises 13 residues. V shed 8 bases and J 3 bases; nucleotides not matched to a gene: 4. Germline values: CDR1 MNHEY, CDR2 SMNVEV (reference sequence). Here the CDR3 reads CASGDRVGNTIYF. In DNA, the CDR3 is TGTGCCAGCGGCGACAGGGTTGGAAACACCATATATTTT.

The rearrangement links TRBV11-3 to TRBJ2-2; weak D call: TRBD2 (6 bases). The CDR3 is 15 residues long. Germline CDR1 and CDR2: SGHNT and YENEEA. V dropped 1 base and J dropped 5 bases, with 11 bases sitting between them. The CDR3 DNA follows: TGTGCCAGCAGCTTAGCAGGAGGAGGGACCGGGGAGCTGTTTTTT. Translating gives CASSLAGGGTGELFF.

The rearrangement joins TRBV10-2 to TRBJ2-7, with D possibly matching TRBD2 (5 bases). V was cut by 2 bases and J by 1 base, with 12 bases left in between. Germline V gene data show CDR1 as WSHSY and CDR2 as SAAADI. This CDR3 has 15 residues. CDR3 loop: CASSETLLDSYEQYF. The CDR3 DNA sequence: TGCGCCAGCAGTGAGACCTTACTAGATTCCTACGAGCAGTACTTC.

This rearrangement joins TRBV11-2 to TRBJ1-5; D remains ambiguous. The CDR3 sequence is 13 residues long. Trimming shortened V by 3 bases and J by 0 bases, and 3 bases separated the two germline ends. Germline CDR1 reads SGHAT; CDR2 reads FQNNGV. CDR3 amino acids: CASSFISNQPQHF. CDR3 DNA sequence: TGTGCCAGCAGCTTCATTAGCAATCAGCCCCAGCATTTT.

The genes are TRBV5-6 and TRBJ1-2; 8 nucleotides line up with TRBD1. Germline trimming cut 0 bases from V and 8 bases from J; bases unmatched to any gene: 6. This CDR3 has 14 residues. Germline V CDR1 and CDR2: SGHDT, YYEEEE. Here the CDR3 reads CASSLGTGKVGYTF. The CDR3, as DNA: TGTGCCAGCAGCTTGGGGACAGGGAAAGTCGGCTACACCTTC. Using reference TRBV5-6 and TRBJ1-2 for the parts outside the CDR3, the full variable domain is DAGVTQSPTHLIKTRGQQVTLRCSPKSGHDTVSWYQQALGQGPQFIFQYYEEEERQRGNFPDRFSGHQFPNYSSELNVNALLLGDSALYLCASSLGTGKVGYTFGSGTRLTVV.

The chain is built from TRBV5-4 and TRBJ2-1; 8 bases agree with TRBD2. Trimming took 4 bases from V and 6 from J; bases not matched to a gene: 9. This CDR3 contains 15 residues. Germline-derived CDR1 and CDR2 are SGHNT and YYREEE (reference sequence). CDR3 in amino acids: CASSPDGTRINEQFF. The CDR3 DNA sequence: TGTGCCAGCAGCCCGGACGGGACTAGAATCAATGAGCAGTTCTTC. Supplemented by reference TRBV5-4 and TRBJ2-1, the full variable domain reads ETGVTQSPTHLIKTRGQQVTLRCSSQSGHNTVSWYQQALGQGPQFIFQYYREEENGRGNFPPRFSGLQFPNYSSELNVNALELDDSALYLCASSPDGTRINEQFFGPGTRLTVL.

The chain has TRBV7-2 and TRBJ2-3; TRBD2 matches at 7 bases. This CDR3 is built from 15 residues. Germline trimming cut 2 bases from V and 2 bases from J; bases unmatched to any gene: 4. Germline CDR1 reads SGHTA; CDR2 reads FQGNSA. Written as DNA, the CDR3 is TGTGCCAGCAGCTTACGCCTAGCGGCCACAGATACGCAGTATTTT. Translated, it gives CASSLRLAATDTQYF.

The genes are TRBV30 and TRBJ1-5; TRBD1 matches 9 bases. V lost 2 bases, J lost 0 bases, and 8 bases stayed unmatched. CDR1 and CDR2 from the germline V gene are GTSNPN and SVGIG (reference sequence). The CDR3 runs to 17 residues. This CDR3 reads CAWSKGQGSYSNQPQHF. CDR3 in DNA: TGTGCCTGGAGTAAGGGACAGGGCAGTTATAGCAATCAGCCCCAGCATTTT.

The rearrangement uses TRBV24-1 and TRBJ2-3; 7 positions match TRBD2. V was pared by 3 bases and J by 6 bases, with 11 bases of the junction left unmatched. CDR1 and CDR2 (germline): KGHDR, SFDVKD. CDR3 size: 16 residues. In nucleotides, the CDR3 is TGTGCCACCAGTGATCCCAAGCGGGGTCCCTTTGATACGCAGTATTTT. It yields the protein CATSDPKRGPFDTQYF.

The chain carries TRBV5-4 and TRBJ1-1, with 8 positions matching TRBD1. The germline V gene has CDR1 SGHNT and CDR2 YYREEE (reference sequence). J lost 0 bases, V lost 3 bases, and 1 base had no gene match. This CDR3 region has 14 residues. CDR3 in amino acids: CASSSGQVNTEAFF. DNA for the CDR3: TGTGCCAGCAGCTCGGGACAGGTGAACACTGAAGCTTTCTTT.

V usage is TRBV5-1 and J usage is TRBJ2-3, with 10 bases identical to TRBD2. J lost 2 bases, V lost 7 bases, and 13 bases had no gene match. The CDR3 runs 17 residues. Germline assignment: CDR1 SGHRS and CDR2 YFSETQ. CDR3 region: CASGPVGAGGSTDTQYF. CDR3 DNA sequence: TGCGCCAGCGGCCCGGTAGGAGCGGGGGGGTCCACAGATACGCAGTATTTT.